The present TCR beta chain was sequenced within a study of siplizumab effects on memory and regulatory T cells. The study's findings and limits: Naive T cells apparently outstripped memory cells in diversity and seemed major alloresponse contributors. Siplizumab significantly decreased alloreactive sequences from unstimulated CD4+ memory cells. Roughly 80-96% of proliferating clones (CD4+ or CD8+) could not be assigned a naive or memory phenotype.

Turning to this clone: Its target is not known.

The CDR3 length is 14 residues. V lost 3 bases and J lost 2, with 10 bases in between. Germline lookup yields CDR1 SGHRS and CDR2 YFSETQ. Only in-frame clones appear in the TCRdb table, and some are missing; sequencing was by immunoSEQ multiplex PCR. In the table there are about 100,000 clones, 85% to 95% of which are singletons. V gene TRBV5-1 combines with J gene TRBJ2-3; D remains ambiguous. This sequence originates from a human donor in good health. Sequencing was performed on Tregs sorted from blood. The CDR3: CASSSDGYTDTQYF. DNA for the CDR3: TGCGCCAGCAGCTCGGACGGATACACAGATACGCAGTATTTT. The full variable domain, completed using reference TRBV5-1 and TRBJ2-3, is KAGVTQTPRYLIKTRGQQVTLSCSPISGHRSVSWYQQTPGQGLQFLFEYFSETQRNKGNFPGRFSGRQFSNSRSEMNVSTLELGDSALYLCASSSDGYTDTQYFGPGTRLTVL.